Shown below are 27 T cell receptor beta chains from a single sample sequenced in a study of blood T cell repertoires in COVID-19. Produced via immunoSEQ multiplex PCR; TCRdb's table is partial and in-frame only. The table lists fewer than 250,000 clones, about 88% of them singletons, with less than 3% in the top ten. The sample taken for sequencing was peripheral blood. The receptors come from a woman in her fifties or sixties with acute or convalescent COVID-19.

CDR3 coding DNA: TGTGCCAGCAGCTCCGGAATAAGACCGCGTGGGGGGTTAATAGGGAATGAGCAGTTCTTC. Its translation is CASSSGIRPRGGLIGNEQFF. V and J are TRBV7-7 and TRBJ2-1; possible D gene TRBD2, 6 bases. Germline CDR1 is SSHAT and CDR2 is FNYEAQ (reference sequence). The CDR3 sequence is 20 residues long. V was cut by 4 bases and J by 7 bases, with 32 bases left in between.

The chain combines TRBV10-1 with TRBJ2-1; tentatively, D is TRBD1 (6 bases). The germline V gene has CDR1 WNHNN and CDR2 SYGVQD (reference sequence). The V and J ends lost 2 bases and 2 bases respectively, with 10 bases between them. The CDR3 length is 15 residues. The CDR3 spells CASSEQGRPYNEQFF. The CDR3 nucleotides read TGCGCCAGCAGTGAGCAGGGGCGCCCCTACAATGAGCAGTTCTTC.

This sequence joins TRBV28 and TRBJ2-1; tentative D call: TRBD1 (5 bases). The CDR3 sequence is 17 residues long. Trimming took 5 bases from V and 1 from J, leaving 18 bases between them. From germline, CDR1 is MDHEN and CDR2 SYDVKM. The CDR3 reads CASSATGGANSYNEQFF. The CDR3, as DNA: TGTGCCAGCAGTGCCACGGGTGGGGCCAATTCCTACAATGAGCAGTTCTTC.

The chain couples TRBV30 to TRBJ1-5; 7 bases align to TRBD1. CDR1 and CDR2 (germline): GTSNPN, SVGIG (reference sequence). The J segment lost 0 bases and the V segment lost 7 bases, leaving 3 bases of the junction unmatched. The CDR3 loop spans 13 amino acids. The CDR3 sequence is CAYNRGSNQPQHF. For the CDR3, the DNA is TGTGCCTACAACAGGGGTAGCAATCAGCCCCAGCATTTT.

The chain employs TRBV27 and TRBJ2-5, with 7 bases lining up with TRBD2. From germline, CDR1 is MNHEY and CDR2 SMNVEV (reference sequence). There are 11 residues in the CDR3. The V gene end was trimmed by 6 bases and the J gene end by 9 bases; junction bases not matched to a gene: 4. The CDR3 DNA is TGTGCCAGCAGCAACCGGGAGGCCCAGTACTTC. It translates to CASSNREAQYF.

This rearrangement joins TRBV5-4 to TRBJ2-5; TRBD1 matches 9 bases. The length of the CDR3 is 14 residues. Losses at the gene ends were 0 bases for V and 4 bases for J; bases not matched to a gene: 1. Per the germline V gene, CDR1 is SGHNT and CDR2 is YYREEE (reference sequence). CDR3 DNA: TGTGCCAGCAGCTTGGTGACAGGGGGAGAGACCCAGTACTTC. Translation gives CASSLVTGGETQYF.

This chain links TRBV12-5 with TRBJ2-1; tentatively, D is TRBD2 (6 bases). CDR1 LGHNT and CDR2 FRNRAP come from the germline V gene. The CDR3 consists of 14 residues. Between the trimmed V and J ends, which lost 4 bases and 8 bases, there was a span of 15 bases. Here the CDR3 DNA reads TGTGCTAGTGGTTCCGGGACTCTAGCGTATGAGCAGTTCTTC. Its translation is CASGSGTLAYEQFF.

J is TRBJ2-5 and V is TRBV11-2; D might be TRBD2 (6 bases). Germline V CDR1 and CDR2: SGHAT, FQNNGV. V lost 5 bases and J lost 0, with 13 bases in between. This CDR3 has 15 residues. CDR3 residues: CASSPQGLHQETQYF. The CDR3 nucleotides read TGTGCCAGCAGCCCTCAGGGACTGCACCAAGAGACCCAGTACTTC.

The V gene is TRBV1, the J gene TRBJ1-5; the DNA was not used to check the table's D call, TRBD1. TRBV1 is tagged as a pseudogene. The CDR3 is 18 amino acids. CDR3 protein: CTSSHGTGGGQSNQPQHF. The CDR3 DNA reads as TGCACCAGCAGCCATGGGACAGGGGGAGGACAGAGCAATCAGCCCCAGCATTTT.

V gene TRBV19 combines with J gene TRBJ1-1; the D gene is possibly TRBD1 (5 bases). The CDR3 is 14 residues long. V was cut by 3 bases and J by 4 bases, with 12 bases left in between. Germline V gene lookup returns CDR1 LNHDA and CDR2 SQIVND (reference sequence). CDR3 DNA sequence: TGTGCCAGTAGTATGAGTGGGGGAGGCACTGAAGCTTTCTTT. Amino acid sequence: CASSMSGGGTEAFF.

In nucleotides, the CDR3 is TGTGCCAGCAGTCCGCGGGGGTTAGGAAACATTCAGTACTTC. It is translated as CASSPRGLGNIQYF. This chain uses TRBV14 with TRBJ2-4; 7 bases fit TRBD2. J was trimmed by 6 bases and V by 6 bases; bases with no gene match: 8. This CDR3 spans 14 amino acids. Per germline, CDR1 SGHDN and CDR2 FVKESK.

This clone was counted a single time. The CDR3 here is CASSLSGEGYGYTF. In nucleotides, the CDR3 is TGCGCCAGCAGCTTATCCGGAGAGGGCTATGGCTACACCTTC. The chain carries TRBV5-1 and TRBJ1-2; no clear D. CDR1 and CDR2 (germline): SGHRS, YFSETQ. V lost 2 bases and J 4 bases, leaving 12 bases between the germline ends. This CDR3 spans 14 amino acids.

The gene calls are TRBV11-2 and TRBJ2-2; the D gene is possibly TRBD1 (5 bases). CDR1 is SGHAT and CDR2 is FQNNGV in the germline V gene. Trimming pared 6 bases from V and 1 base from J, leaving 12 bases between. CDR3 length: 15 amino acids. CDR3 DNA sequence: TGTGCCAGCAGTCTGCAAACAGGGAACACCGGGGAGCTGTTTTTT. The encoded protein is CASSLQTGNTGELFF.

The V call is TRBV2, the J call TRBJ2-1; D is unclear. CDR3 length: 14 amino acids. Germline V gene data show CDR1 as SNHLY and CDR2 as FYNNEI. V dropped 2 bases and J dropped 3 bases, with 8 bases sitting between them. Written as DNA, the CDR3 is TGTGCCAGCAGTGAAAGAGGAGACTACAATGAGCAGTTCTTC. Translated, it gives CASSERGDYNEQFF.

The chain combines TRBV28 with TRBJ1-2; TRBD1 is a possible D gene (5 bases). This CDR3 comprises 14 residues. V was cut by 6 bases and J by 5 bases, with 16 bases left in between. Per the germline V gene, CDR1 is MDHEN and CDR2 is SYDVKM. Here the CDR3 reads CASSQGDREYGYTF. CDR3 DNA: TGTGCCAGCAGCCAAGGAGACAGAGAATATGGCTACACCTTC.

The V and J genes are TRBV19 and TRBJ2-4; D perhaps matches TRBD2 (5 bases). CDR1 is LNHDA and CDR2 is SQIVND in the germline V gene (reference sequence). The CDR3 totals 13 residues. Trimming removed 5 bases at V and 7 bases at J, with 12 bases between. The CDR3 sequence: CASSPSGSNIQYF. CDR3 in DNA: TGTGCCAGTAGTCCCAGTGGGAGCAACATTCAGTACTTC.

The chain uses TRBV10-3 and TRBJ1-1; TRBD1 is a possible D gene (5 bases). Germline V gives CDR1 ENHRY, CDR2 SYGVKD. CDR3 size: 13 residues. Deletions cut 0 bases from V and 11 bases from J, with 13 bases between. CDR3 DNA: TGTGCCATCAGTGAGTCGGGAGGACAAAAGGCTTTCTTT. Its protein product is CAISESGGQKAFF.

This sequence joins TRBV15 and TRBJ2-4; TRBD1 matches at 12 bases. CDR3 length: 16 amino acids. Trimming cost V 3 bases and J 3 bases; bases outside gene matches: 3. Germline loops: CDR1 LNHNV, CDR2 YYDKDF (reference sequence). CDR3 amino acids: CATSRGTGGGKNIQYF. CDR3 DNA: TGTGCCACCAGCAGGGGGACAGGGGGCGGCAAAAACATTCAGTACTTC.

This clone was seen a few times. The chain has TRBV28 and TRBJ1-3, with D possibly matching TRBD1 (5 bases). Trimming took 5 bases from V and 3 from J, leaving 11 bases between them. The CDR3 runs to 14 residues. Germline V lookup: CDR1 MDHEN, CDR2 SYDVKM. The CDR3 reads CASSAGGGGNTIYF. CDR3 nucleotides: TGTGCCAGCAGTGCCGGCGGGGGTGGAAACACCATATATTTT.

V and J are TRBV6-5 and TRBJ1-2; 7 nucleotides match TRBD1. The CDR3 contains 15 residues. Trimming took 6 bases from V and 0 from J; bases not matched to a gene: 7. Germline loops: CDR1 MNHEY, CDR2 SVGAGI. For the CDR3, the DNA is TGTGCCAGCAGGACCACCGGGACAGCTAACTATGGCTACACCTTC. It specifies CASRTTGTANYGYTF.

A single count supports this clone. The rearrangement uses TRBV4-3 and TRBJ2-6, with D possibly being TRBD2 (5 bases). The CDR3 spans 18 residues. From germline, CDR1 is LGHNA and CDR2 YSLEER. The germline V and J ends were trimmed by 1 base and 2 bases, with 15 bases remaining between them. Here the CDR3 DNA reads TGCGCCAGCAGCCAAGTGGGAGCAGGTCGGACTGGGGCCAACGTCCTGACTTTC. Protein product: CASSQVGAGRTGANVLTF.

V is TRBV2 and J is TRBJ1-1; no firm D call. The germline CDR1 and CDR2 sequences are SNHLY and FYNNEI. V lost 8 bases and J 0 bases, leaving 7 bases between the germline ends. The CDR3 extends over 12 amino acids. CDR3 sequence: CASSRVNTEAFF. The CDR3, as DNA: TGTGCCAGCTCACGGGTGAACACTGAAGCTTTCTTT.

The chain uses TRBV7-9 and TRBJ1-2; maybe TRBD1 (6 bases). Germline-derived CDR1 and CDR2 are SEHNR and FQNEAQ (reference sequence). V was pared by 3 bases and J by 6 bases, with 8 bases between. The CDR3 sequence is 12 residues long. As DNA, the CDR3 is TGTGCCAGCAGCTTCTACAGGGATGGCTACACCTTC. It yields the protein CASSFYRDGYTF.

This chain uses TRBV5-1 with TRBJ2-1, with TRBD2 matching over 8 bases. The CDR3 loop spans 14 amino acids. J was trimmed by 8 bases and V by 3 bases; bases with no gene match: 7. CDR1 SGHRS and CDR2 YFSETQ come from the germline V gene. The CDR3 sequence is CASSSPTSAHEQFF. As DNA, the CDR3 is TGCGCCAGCAGCTCCCCGACTAGCGCCCATGAGCAGTTCTTC.

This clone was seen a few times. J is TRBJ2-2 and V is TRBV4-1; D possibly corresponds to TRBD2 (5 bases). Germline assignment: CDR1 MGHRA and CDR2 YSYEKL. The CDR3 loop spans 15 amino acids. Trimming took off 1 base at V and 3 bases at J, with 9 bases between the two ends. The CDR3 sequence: CASSQGERYTGELFF. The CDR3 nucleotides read TGCGCCAGCAGCCAAGGGGAGAGGTACACCGGGGAGCTGTTTTTT.

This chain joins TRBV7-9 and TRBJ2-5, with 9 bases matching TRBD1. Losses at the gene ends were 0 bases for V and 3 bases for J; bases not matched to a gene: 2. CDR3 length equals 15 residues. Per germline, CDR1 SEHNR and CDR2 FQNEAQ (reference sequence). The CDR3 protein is CASSLARDREETQYF. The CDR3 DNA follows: TGTGCCAGCAGCTTAGCGCGGGACAGGGAAGAGACCCAGTACTTC.

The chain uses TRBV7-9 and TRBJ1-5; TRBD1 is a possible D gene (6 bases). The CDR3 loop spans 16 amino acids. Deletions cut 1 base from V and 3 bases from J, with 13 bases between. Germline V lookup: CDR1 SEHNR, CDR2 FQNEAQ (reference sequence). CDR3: CASSLDGRGHNQPQHF. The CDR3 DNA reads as TGTGCCAGCAGCTTAGATGGCAGGGGCCACAATCAGCCCCAGCATTTT.